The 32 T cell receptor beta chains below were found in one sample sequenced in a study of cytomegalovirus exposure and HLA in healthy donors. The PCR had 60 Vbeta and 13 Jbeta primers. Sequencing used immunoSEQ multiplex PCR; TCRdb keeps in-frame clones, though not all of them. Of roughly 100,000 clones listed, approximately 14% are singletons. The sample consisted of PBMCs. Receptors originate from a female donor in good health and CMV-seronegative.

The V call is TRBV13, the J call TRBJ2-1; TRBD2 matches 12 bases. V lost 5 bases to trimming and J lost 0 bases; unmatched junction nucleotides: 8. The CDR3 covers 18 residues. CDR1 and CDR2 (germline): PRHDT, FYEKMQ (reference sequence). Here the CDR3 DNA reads TGTGCCAGCAGCCAACGACTAGCGGGGGTTAGCTCCTACAATGAGCAGTTCTTC. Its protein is CASSQRLAGVSSYNEQFF. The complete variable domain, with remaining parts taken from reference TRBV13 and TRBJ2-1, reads AAGVIQSPRHLIKEKRETATLKCYPIPRHDTVYWYQQGPGQDPQFLISFYEKMQSDKGSIPDRFSAQQFSDYHSELNMSSLELGDSALYFCASSQRLAGVSSYNEQFFGPGTRLTVL.

CDR3 bases: TGTGCCAGCAGTTTTCCGCGGACAGGGGGGAACGAGCAGTACTTC. Protein: CASSFPRTGGNEQYF. The V and J genes are TRBV7-9 and TRBJ2-7; TRBD1 aligns across 10 bases. Germline CDR1 is SEHNR and CDR2 is FQNEAQ (reference sequence). V lost 6 bases, J lost 5 bases, and 10 bases stayed unmatched. The CDR3 extends over 15 amino acids.

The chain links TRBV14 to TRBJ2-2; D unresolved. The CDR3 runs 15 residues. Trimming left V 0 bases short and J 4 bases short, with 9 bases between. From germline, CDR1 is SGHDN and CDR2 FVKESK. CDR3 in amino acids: CASSQDILATGELFF. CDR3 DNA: TGTGCCAGCAGCCAAGATATTTTGGCCACCGGGGAGCTGTTTTTT.

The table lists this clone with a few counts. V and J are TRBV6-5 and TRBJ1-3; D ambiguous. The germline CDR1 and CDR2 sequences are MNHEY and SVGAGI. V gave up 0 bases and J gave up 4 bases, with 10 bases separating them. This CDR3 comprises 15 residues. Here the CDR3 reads CASSYSAGRGNTIYF. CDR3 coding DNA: TGTGCCAGCAGTTACTCAGCGGGGAGGGGAAACACCATATATTTT.

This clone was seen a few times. CDR3 in DNA: TGCGCCAGCAGCCTAGGGACAGTAACAGATACGCAGTATTTT. Its protein product is CASSLGTVTDTQYF. The chain has TRBV5-1 and TRBJ2-3, with 7 bases lining up with TRBD1. CDR1 and CDR2 (germline): SGHRS, YFSETQ. The CDR3 is 14 residues long. The ends lost 4 bases at V and 3 bases at J; junction bases unmatched: 5.

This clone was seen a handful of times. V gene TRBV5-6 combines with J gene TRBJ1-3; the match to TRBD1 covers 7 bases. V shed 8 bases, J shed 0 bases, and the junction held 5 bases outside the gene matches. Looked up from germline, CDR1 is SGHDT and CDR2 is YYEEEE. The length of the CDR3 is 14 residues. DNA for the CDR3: TGTGCCAGTTCCCGGGACAGCTCTGGAAACACCATATATTTT. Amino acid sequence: CASSRDSSGNTIYF.

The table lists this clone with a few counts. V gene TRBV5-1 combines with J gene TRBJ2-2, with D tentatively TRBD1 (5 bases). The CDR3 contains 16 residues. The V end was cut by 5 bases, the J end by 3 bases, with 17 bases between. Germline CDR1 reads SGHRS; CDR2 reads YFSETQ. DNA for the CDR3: TGCGCCAGCAGGACGGCAGGGTCGATATACACCGGGGAGCTGTTTTTT. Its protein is CASRTAGSIYTGELFF.

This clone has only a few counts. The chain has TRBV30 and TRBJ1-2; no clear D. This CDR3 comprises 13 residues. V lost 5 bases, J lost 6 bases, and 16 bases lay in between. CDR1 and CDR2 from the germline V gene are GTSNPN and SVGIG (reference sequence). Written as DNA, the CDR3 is TGTGCCTGGGCAGACCCGAAACGGGATGGCTACACCTTC. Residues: CAWADPKRDGYTF.

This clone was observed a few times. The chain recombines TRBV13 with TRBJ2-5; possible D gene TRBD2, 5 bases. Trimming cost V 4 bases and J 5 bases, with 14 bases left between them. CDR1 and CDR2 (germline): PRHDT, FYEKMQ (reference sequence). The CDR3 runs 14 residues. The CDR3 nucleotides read TGTGCCAGCAGCTCCCACGGAGGTTTGGAGACCCAGTACTTC. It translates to CASSSHGGLETQYF.

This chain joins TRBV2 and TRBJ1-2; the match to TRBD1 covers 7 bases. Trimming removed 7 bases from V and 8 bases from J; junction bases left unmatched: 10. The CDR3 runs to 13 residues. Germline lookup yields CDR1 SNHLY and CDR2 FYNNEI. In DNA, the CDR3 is TGTGCCAGCATGGAGGGGGCGCACGGCGGCTACACCTTC. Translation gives CASMEGAHGGYTF.

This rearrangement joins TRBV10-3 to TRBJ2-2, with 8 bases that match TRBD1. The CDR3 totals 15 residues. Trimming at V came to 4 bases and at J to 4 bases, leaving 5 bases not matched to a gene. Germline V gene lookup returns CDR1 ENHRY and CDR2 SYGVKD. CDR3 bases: TGTGCCATCAGTGTTGAGACAGGGGTCACCGGGGAGCTGTTTTTT. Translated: CAISVETGVTGELFF.

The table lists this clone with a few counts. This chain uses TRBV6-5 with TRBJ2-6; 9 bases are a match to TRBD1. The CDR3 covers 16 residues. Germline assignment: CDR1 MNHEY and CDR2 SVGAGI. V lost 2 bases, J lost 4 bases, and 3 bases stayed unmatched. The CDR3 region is CASSYGTGFGANVLTF. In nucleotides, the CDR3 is TGTGCCAGCAGTTACGGGACAGGGTTCGGGGCCAACGTCCTGACTTTC.

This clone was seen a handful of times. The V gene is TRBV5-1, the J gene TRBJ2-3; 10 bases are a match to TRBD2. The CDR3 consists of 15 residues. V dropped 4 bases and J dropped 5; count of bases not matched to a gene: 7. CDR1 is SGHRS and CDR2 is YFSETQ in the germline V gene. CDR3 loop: CASSRSGGARDTQYF. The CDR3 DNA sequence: TGCGCCAGCAGCCGCAGCGGGGGGGCCAGAGATACGCAGTATTTT.

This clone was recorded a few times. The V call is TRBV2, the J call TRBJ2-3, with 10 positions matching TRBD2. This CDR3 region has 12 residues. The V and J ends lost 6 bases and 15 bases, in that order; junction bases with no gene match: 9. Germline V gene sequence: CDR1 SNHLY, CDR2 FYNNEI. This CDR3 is CASSQSGGGLYF. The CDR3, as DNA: TGTGCCAGCAGCCAAAGCGGGGGGGGATTATATTTT. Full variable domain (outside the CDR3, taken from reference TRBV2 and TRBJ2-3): EPEVTQTPSHQVTQMGQEVILRCVPISNHLYFYWYRQILGQKVEFLVSFYNNEISEKSEIFDDQFSVERPDGSNFTLKIRSTKLEDSAMYFCASSQSGGGLYFGPGTRLTVL.

The CDR3 here is CASSPGLTLAKNIQYF. CDR3 sequence (DNA): TGTGCCAGCAGCCCCGGACTGACTCTAGCCAAAAACATTCAGTACTTC. This sequence joins TRBV11-2 and TRBJ2-4; a possible D gene is TRBD2 (5 bases). This CDR3 comprises 16 residues. Per germline, CDR1 SGHAT and CDR2 FQNNGV. Trimming took off 5 bases at V and 0 bases at J, with 14 bases between the two ends.

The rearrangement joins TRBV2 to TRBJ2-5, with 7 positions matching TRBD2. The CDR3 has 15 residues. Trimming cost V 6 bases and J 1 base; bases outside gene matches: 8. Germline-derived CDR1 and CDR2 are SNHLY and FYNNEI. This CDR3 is CASRALAGLQETQYF. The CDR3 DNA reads TGTGCCAGCAGGGCCTTAGCGGGCCTCCAAGAGACCCAGTACTTC.

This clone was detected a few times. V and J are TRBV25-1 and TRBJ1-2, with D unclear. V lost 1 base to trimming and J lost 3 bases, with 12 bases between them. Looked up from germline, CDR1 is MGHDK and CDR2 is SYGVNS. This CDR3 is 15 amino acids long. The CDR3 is CASSELVNGDYGYTF. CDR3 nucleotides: TGTGCCAGCAGTGAATTAGTGAACGGAGACTATGGCTACACCTTC.

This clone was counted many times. The CDR3 sequence is CAADSAGEWREPQHF. The CDR3 nucleotides read TGTGCAGCAGACTCGGCCGGCGAATGGAGAGAGCCCCAGCATTTT. The chain combines TRBV6-1 with TRBJ1-5; D is ambiguous. CDR1 MNHNS and CDR2 SASEGT come from the germline V gene. CDR3 size: 15 residues.

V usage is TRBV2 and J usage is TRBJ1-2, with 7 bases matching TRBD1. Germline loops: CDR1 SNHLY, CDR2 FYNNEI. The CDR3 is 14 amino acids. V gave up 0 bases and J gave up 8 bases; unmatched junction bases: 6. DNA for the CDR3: TGTGCCAGCAGTGAAGCTTACAGGGGTAGCGGCTACACCTTC. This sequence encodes CASSEAYRGSGYTF.

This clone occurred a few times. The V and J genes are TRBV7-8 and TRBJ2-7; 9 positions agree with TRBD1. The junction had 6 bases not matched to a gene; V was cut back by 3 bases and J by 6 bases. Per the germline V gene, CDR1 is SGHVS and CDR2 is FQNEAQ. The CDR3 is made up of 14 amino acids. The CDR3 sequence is CASSFRDRVFEQYF. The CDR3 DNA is TGTGCCAGCAGCTTCCGGGACAGGGTATTCGAGCAGTACTTC.

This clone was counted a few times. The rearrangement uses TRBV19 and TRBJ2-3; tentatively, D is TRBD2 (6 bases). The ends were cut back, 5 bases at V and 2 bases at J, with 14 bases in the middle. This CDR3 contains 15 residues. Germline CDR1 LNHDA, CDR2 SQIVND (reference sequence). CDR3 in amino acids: CASSGGGMNTDTQYF. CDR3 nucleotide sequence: TGTGCCAGTAGTGGCGGCGGGATGAACACAGATACGCAGTATTTT. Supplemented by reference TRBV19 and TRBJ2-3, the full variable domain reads DGGITQSPKYLFRKEGQNVTLSCEQNLNHDAMYWYRQDPGQGLRLIYYSQIVNDFQKGDIAEGYSVSREKKESFPLTVTSAQKNPTAFYLCASSGGGMNTDTQYFGPGTRLTVL.

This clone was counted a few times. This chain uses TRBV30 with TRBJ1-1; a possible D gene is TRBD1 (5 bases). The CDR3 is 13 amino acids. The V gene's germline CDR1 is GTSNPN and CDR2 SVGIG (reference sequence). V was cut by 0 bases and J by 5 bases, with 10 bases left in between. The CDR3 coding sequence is TGTGCCTGGAGTGTACAGGTGGGGACTGAAGCTTTCTTT. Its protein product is CAWSVQVGTEAFF.

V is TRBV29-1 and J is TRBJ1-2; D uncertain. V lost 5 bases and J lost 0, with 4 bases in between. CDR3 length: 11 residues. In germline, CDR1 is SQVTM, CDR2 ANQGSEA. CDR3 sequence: CSVLTNYGYTF. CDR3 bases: TGCAGCGTTCTTACTAACTATGGCTACACCTTC. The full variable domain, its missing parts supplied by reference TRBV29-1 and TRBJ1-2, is SAVISQKPSRDICQRGTSLTIQCQVDSQVTMMFWYRQQPGQSLTLIATANQGSEATYESGFVIDKFPISRPNLTFSTLTVSNMSPEDSSIYLCSVLTNYGYTFGSGTRLTVV.

The CDR3 reads CASSFPGLAGKYNEQFF. The CDR3 DNA is TGTGCCAGCAGCTTCCCCGGGCTAGCGGGGAAATACAATGAGCAGTTCTTC. The rearrangement joins TRBV7-2 to TRBJ2-1; 9 nucleotides match TRBD2. This CDR3 spans 17 amino acids. The V gene end was trimmed by 3 bases and the J gene end by 4 bases; junction bases not matched to a gene: 10. Germline assignment: CDR1 SGHTA and CDR2 FQGNSA.

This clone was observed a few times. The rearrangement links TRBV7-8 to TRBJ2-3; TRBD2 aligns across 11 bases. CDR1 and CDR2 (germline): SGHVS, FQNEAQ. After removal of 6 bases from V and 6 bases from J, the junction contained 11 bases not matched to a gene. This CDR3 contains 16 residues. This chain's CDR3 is CASSSPTSGELDTQYF. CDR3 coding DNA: TGTGCCAGCAGTTCCCCGACTAGCGGGGAGTTGGATACGCAGTATTTT.

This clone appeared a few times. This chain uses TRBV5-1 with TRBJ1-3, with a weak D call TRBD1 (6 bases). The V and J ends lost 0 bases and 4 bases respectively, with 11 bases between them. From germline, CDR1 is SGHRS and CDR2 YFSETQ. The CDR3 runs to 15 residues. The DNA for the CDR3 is TGCGCCAGCAGCTTGGAATGGGGACAAGGAAACACCATATATTTT. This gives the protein CASSLEWGQGNTIYF.

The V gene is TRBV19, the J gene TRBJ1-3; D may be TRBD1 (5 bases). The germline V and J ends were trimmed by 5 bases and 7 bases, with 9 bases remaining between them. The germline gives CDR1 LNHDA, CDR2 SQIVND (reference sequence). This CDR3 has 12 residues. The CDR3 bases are TGTGCCAGTAGTGCGTCAGGGAACACCATATATTTT. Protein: CASSASGNTIYF.

The CDR3 sequence is CASSLVPGVDGYTF. In nucleotides, the CDR3 is TGTGCCAGCAGCTTGGTGCCAGGGGTGGATGGCTACACCTTC. V usage is TRBV5-6 and J usage is TRBJ1-2; D may be TRBD1 (6 bases). CDR1 is SGHDT, CDR2 YYEEEE, per germline. The CDR3 is made up of 14 amino acids. The V end was cut by 0 bases, the J end by 6 bases, with 12 bases between.

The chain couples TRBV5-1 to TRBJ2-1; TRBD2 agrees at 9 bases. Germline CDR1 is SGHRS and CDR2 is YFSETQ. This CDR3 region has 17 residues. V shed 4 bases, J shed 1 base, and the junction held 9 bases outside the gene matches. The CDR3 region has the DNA TGCGCCAGCAGCCCTTTGGGAAGCGGGAGGTCCTACAATGAGCAGTTCTTC. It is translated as CASSPLGSGRSYNEQFF. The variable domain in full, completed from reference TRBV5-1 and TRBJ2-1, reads KAGVTQTPRYLIKTRGQQVTLSCSPISGHRSVSWYQQTPGQGLQFLFEYFSETQRNKGNFPGRFSGRQFSNSRSEMNVSTLELGDSALYLCASSPLGSGRSYNEQFFGPGTRLTVL.

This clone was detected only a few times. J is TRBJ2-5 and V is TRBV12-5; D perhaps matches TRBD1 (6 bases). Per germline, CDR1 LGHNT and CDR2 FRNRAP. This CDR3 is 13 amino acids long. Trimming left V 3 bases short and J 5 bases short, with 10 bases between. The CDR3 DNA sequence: TGTGCTAGTGGTTTACAGGGCAGGGAGACCCAGTACTTC. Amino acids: CASGLQGRETQYF. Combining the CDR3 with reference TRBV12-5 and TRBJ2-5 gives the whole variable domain DARVTQTPRHKVTEMGQEVTMRCQPILGHNTVFWYRQTMMQGLELLAYFRNRAPLDDSGMPKDRFSAEMPDATLATLKIQPSEPRDSAVYFCASGLQGRETQYFGPGTRLLVL.

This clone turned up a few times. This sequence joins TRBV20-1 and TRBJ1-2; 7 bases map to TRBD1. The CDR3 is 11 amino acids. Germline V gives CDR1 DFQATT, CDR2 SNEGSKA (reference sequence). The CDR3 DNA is TGCATGCCCGGGACAGATTATGGCTACACCTTC. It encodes CMPGTDYGYTF.

The CDR3 coding sequence is TGTGCCAGCAGCGAGGGGGACAGACCAGATATAGCCTACGAGCAGTACTTC. It specifies CASSEGDRPDIAYEQYF. V usage is TRBV9 and J usage is TRBJ2-7, with 7 bases aligning to TRBD1. J lost 2 bases, V lost 3 bases, and 14 bases had no gene match. The CDR3 loop spans 17 amino acids. Germline CDR1 is SGDLS and CDR2 is YYNGEE.